These 8 T cell receptor beta chains originate from one sample sequenced in a study of T-cell memory formation after mild COVID-19. TCRdb processed the 5' RACE reads anew with MiXCR; each CDR3 protein has one entry. Seen here are over 350,000 distinct CDR3 sequences, roughly 15% observed once, and the top ten hold 20% to 25%. Material for sequencing was PBMCs or a T cell subset sorted from them (not recorded which). Receptor source: a man in his late teens or twenties who had mild COVID-19 (a few samples of this study predate the infection). Cell type and time point are not known.

This clonotype was counted between two and nine times. CDR3 in DNA: TGCAGTGCTATGACTAGCGGAGAGACCCAGTACTTC. Translation: CSAMTSGETQYF. The chain uses TRBV20-1 and TRBJ2-5; 9 bases are a match to TRBD2. V was clipped by 4 bases and J by 4 bases; unmatched bases: 1. This CDR3 has 12 residues. Germline loops: CDR1 DFQATT, CDR2 SNEGSKA (reference sequence).

This chain uses TRBV20-1 with TRBJ2-2; D is possibly TRBD1 (6 bases). V lost 6 bases and J lost 1, with 12 bases in between. Germline V CDR1 and CDR2: DFQATT, SNEGSKA (reference sequence). The CDR3 is made up of 14 amino acids. The CDR3 loop reads CSAIGQMNTGELFF. As DNA, the CDR3 is TGCAGTGCCATCGGACAGATGAACACCGGGGAGCTGTTTTTT.

Only a few counts were recorded for this clonotype. This rearrangement joins TRBV5-1 to TRBJ2-6; D is uncertain. This CDR3 contains 14 residues. In germline, CDR1 is SGHRS, CDR2 YFSETQ. The V gene lost 5 bases and the J gene lost 0 bases, with 6 bases spanning the gap. The chain's CDR3 is CASRQSSGANVLTF. For the CDR3, the DNA is TGCGCCAGCAGACAGAGCTCTGGGGCCAACGTCCTGACTTTC.

The chain has TRBV29-1 and TRBJ2-7, with 11 bases fitting TRBD2. The CDR3 loop spans 14 amino acids. Trimming removed 4 bases from V and 7 bases from J; junction bases left unmatched: 9. The germline V gene encodes CDR1 SQVTM and CDR2 ANQGSEA. CDR3 coding DNA: TGCAGCGTTGGACTAGCGGGACGGGCGGGGGAGCAGTACTTC. Translating it yields CSVGLAGRAGEQYF.

This clonotype occurred once. The rearrangement links TRBV5-1 to TRBJ1-6; D is unresolved. The CDR3 is 13 amino acids. Trimming took 5 bases from V and 5 from J, leaving 8 bases between them. Germline CDR1 is SGHRS and CDR2 is YFSETQ. This CDR3 is CASRDRDNSPLHF. The CDR3 DNA reads as TGCGCCAGCAGGGACCGAGATAATTCACCCCTCCACTTT.

The chain couples TRBV5-6 to TRBJ2-1; possibly TRBD1 or TRBD2 for D (7 bases each). CDR3 size: 14 residues. Germline CDR1 SGHDT, CDR2 YYEEEE. V dropped 10 bases and J dropped 10 bases, with 24 bases sitting between them. DNA for the CDR3: TGTGCCTCCTTATCGAACCCAGGGGGGGACGAGCAGTTCTTC. Its translation: CASLSNPGGDEQFF.

Worth noting for this clonotype: No DNA is shown, since the ends of the CDR3 on it are uncertain; the CDR3 is the one TCRdb lists. The chain combines TRBV29-1 with TRBJ2-2; the tabulated D call, TRBD2, remains unverified against the DNA. The CDR3 is 13 amino acids in total, end residues counted. Germline assignment: CDR1 SQVTM and CDR2 ANQGSEA. Here the CDR3 reads CSVTEGPSESCFF.

This clonotype was seen repeatedly, ten times or more. This chain uses TRBV20-1 with TRBJ1-4; 7 bases map to TRBD1. The CDR3 totals 14 residues. V dropped 0 bases and J dropped 8; count of bases not matched to a gene: 6. Looked up from germline, CDR1 is DFQATT and CDR2 is SNEGSKA (reference sequence). For the CDR3, the DNA is TGCAGTGCTAGAGATGCAGGGGGAGTGGAAAAACTGTTTTTT. Translated: CSARDAGGVEKLFF.